Reported below is one TCR beta chain. Sequenced by immunoSEQ multiplex PCR; TCRdb stores in-frame clones only, minus some. In the table there are roughly 80,000 clones, approximately 80% of which are singletons. The data are from a study of OX40 agonist ivuxolimab in advanced cancers. The ends lost 5 bases at V and 6 bases at J; junction bases unmatched: 8. The CDR3 sequence is 15 residues long. Germline V gene lookup returns CDR1 MNHNS and CDR2 SASEGT. The chain recombines TRBV6-1 with TRBJ1-4, with 8 bases matching TRBD1. The source was CD4+ or CD8+ T cells sorted from blood, collected in a trial of the OX40 agonist ivuxolimab. This sequence originates from an adult with an advanced solid tumor such as melanoma, head and neck, liver or kidney cancer. CDR3 residues: CASSQQTGVDEKLFF. CDR3 bases: TGTGCCAGCAGTCAGCAGACAGGGGTGGATGAAAAACTGTTTTTT.